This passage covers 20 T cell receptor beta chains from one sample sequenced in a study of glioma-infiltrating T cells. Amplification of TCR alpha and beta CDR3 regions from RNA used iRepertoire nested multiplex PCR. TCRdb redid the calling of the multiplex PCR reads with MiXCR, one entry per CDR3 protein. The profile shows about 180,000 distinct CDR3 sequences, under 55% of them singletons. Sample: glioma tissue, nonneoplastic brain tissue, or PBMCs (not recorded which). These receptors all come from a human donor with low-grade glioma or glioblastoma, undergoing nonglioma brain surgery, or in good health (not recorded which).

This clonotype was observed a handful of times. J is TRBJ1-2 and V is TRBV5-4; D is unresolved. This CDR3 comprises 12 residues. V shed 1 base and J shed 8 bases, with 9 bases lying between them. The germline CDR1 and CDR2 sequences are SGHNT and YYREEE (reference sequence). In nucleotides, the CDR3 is TGTGCCAGCAGCTTGACGAGGATCGGCTACACCTTC. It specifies CASSLTRIGYTF.

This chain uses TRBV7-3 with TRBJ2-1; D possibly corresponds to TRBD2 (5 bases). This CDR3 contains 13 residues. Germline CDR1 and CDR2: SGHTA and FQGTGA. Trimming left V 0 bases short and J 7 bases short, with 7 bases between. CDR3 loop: CASSLTGANEQFF. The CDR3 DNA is TGTGCCAGCAGCTTAACGGGAGCGAATGAGCAGTTCTTC.

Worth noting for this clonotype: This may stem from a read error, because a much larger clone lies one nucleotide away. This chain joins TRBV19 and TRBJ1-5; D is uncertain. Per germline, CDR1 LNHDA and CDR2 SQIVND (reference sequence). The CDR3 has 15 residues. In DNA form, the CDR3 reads TGTGCCAGTAGTATAGCGCCAGGCAGTCACCAGCCCCACCATTTT. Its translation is CASSIAPGSHQPHHF.

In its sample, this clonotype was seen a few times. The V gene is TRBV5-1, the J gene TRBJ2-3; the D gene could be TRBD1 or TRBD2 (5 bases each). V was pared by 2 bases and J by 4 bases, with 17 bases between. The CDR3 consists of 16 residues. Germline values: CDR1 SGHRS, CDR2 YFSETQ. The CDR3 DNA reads TGCGCCAGCAGCTTTCGCCCCACAATGGGGGCAGATACGCAGTATTTT. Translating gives CASSFRPTMGADTQYF.

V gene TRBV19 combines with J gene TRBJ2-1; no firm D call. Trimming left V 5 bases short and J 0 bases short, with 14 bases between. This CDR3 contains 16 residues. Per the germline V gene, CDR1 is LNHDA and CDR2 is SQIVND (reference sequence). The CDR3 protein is CASSSPAQSSYNEQFF. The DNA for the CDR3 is TGTGCCAGTAGTTCTCCAGCTCAGAGCTCCTACAATGAGCAGTTCTTC.

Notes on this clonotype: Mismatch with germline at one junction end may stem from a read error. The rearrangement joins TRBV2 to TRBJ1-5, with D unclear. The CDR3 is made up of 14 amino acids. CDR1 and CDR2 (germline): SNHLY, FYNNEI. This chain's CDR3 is CASSEGGSYQHQHF. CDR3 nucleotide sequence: TGTGCCAGCAGTGAGGGAGGCAGTTATCAGCACCAGCATTTT.

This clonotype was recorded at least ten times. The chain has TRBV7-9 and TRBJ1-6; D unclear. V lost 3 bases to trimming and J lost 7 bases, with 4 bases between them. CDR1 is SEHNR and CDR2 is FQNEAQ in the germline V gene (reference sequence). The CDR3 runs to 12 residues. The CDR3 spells CASSLENSPLHF. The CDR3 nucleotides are TGTGCCAGCAGCTTGGAGAATTCACCCCTCCACTTT. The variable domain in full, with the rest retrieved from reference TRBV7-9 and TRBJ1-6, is DTGVSQNPRHKITKRGQNVTFRCDPISEHNRLYWYRQTLGQGPEFLTYFQNEAQLEKSRLLSDRFSAERPKGSFSTLEIQRTEQGDSAMYLCASSLENSPLHFGNGTRLTVT.

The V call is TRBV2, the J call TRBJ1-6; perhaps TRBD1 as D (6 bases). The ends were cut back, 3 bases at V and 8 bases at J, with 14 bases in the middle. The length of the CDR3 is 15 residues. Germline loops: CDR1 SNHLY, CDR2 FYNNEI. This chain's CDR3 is CASSDEAGAYSPLHF. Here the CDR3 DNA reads TGTGCCAGCAGTGATGAGGCAGGGGCTTATTCACCCCTCCACTTT.

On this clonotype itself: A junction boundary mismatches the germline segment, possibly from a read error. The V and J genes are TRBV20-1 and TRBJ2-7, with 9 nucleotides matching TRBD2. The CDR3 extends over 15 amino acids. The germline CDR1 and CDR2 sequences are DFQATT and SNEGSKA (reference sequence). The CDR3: CSAERSGRTGYEQCF. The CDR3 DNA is TGCAGTGCTGAAAGGAGCGGGAGGACAGGCTACGAGCAGTGCTTC.

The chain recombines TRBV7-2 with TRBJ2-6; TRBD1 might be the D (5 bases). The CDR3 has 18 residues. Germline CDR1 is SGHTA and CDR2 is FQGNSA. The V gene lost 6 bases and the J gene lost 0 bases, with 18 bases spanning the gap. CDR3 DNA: TGTGCCAGCAGTTTATTAACAGACAGACGCTCTGGGGCCAACGTCCTGACTTTC. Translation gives CASSLLTDRRSGANVLTF.

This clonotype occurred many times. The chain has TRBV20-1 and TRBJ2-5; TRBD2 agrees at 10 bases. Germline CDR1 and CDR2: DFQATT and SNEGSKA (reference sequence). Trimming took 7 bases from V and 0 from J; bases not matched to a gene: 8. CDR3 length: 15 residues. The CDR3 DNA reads TGCAGTGGTTCCGATAGCGGGAGGAACCAAGAGACCCAGTACTTC. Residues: CSGSDSGRNQETQYF.

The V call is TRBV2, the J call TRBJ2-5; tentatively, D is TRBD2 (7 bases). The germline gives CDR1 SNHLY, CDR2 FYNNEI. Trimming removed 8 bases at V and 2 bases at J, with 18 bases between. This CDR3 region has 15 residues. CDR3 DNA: TGTGCCAGCCGAGGGGGAGCGGGACGACAAGAGACCCAGTACTTC. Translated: CASRGGAGRQETQYF.

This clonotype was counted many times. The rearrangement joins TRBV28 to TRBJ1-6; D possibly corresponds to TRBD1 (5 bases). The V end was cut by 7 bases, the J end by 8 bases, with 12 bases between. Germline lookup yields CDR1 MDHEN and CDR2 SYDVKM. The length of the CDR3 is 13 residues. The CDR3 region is CASKRGRDSPLHF. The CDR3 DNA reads TGTGCCAGCAAAAGGGGACGAGATTCACCCCTCCACTTT.

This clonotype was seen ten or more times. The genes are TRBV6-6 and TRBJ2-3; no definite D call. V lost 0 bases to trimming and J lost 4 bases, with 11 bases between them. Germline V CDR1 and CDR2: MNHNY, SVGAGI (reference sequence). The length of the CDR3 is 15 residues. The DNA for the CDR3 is TGTGCCAGCAGTTACTCGATGAGAGGCGCAGATACGCAGTATTTT. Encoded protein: CASSYSMRGADTQYF.

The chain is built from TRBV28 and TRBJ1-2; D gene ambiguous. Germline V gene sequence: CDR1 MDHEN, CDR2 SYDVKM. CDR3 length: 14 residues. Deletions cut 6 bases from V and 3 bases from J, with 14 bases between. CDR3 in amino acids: CASSPLTGYYGYTF. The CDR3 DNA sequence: TGTGCCAGCAGCCCATTAACCGGTTACTATGGCTACACCTTC.

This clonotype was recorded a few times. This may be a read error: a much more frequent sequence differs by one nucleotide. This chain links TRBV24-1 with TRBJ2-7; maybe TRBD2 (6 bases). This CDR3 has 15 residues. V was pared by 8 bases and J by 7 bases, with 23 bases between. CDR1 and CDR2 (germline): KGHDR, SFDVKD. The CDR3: CATNAAGRGYNEQYF. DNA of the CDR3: TGTGCCACCAACGCCGCGGGACGAGGCTACAATGAGCAGTACTTC.

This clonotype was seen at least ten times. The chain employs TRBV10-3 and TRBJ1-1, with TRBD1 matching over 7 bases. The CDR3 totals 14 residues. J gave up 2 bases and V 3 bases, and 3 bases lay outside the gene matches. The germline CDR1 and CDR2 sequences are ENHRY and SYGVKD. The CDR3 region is CAISDGQANTEAFF. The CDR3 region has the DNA TGTGCCATCAGTGATGGACAGGCCAACACTGAAGCTTTCTTT.

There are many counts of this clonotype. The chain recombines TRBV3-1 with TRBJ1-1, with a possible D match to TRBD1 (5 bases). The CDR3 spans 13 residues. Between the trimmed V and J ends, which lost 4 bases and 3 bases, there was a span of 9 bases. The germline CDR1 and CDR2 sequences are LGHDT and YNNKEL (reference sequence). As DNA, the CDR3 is TGTGCCAGCAGCCTCTTAGGGGACACTGAAGCTTTCTTT. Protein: CASSLLGDTEAFF.

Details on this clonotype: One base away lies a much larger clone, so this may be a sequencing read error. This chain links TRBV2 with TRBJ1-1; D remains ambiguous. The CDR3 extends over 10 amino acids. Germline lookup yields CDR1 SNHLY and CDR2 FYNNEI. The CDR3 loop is CASRSTEASF. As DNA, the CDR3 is TGTGCCAGCAGGAGCACTGAAGCTTCCTTT. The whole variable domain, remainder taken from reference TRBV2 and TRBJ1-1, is EPEVTQTPSHQVTQMGQEVILRCVPISNHLYFYWYRQILGQKVEFLVSFYNNEISEKSEIFDDQFSVERPDGSNFTLKIRSTKLEDSAMYFCASRSTEASFGQGTRLTVV.

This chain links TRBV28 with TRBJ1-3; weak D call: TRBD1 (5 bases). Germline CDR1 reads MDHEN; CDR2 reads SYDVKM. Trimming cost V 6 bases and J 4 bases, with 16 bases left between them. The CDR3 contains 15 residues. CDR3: CASSVRGGRGNTIYF. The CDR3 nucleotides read TGTGCCAGCAGCGTACGGGGGGGACGGGGAAACACCATATATTTT.